This TCR beta chain was obtained from a study of T cells in Graves' hyperthyroidism and ophthalmopathy. The study, taken as a whole, reports: Ophthalmopathy and stable hyperthyroidism were told apart by a 13 V-J model.

Per the germline V gene, CDR1 is SGHTA and CDR2 is FQGTGA. V dropped 5 bases and J dropped 6; count of bases not matched to a gene: 11. The CDR3 runs 17 residues. Regions amplified from RNA transcripts were the TCR beta CDR3 regions. HTBI primers were used for first-round RT-PCR of the TCR CDR3. One entry per CDR3 protein results from TCRdb running MiXCR on the multiplex PCR reads. The data hold a few hundred thousand distinct CDR3 sequences, with about 15% observed a single time. To note about this clonotype: Its antigen is still unknown.

The sample consisted of blood. This sequence was found in a woman aged 25 to 39 with Graves' hyperthyroidism that later progressed to Graves' ophthalmopathy. V gene TRBV7-3 combines with J gene TRBJ2-3; 13 positions agree with TRBD2. CDR3 nucleotide sequence: TGTGCCAGCAGCGCCCCCGGACTAGCGGGAGTCGCCGATACGCAGTATTTT. Its translation is CASSAPGLAGVADTQYF.